The T cell receptor beta chain under discussion was sequenced for a study of blood T cell repertoires in COVID-19. Background on the study: The study drew acute and convalescent COVID-19 samples from the United States, Italy and Spain. From T cells, B-cell-depleted T cells, or PBMCs came the material, which was cDNA or gDNA.

Methods used by the authors: By means of reference gene primer amplification, nucleated cell counts were estimated. Libraries were prepared by immunoSEQ multiplex PCR; TCRdb keeps only in-frame clonotypes and omits some of them. The DNA was the basis for D and trimming; V, J and clone size are from that table. In the table there are around 130,000 clones, around 85% of which are singletons. The CDR3 sequence is 14 residues long. Trimming at V came to 2 bases and at J to 7 bases, leaving 2 bases not matched to a gene. CDR1 and CDR2 from the germline V gene are LNHDA and SQIVND (reference sequence). This clone has just one count. At the DNA level, this CDR3 is encoded by other sequences in the same sample as well.

The chain links TRBV19 to TRBJ1-6; TRBD1 agrees at 7 bases. Sequenced input: peripheral blood. This TCR was sampled from a man between 60 and 75 years old with acute or convalescent COVID-19. CDR3 in DNA: TGTGCCAGTAGTATAACAGGGGCGAATTCACCCCTCCACTTT. Residues: CASSITGANSPLHF.